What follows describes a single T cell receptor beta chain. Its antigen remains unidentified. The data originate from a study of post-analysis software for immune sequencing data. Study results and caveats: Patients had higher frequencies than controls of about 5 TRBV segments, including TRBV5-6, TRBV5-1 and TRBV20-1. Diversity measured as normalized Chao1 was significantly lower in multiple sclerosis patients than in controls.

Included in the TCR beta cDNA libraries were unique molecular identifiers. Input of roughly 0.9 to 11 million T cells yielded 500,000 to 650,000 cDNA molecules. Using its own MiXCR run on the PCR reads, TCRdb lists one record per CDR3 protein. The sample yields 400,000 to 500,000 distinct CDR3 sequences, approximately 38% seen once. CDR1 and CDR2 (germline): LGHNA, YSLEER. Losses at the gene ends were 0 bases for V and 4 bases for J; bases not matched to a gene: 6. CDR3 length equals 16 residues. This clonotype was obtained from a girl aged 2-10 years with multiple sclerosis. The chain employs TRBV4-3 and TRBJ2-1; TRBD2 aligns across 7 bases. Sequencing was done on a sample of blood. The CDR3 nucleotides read TGCGCCAGCAGCCAAGACACCCTAGCGGTGTACAATGAGCAGTTCTTC. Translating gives CASSQDTLAVYNEQFF.